This T cell receptor beta chain was recovered during a study of identical twins (dated by TCRdb to the mid-2010s). In terms of the full investigation: TCR alpha and beta repertoires from monozygotic twins, unrelated adults of various ages and cord blood were deep-sequenced to test whether fetal clonotypes persist. To rule out contamination, the twin experiments were replicated at different times with different library preparation protocols. Study-wide conclusions, independent of this receptor: In monozygotic twins, out-of-frame TCR alpha sharing was systematically underestimated by recombination models, although the models agreed with sharing between unrelated individuals. Zero-insertion analyses could be partly confounded by invariant T cells such as MAIT and iNKT, though diverse VJ usage argued against such confounding for most clonotypes. Fewer insertions were carried by abundant cord blood beta clonotypes, a similar but weaker trend appeared in young adult naive repertoires, and no such trend appeared in memory repertoires. Conclusions relied on cross-sectional statistical analysis, since the same donors could not be followed over many years. Compared with coincidental sharing between unrelated individuals, an excess of low generation-probability sequences was observed among out-of-frame TCR alpha sequences shared between twins. In beta out-of-frame sequences, excess twin sharing was weaker, because having fewer shared sequences lowered the signal-to-noise ratio.

Every donor was a healthy Caucasian. The twin cohort comprised three pairs of female monozygotic twins, all aged roughly 18 to 30 years. Peripheral blood mononuclear cells were the source from which RNA for the TCR libraries was isolated. On this clonotype: This receptor's antigen is unknown. Per-base quality was not reported, and no clone a single base away is much larger than it.

Library construction relied on 5' RACE. For sequencing, an Illumina HiSeq 2000 was employed. A universal primer binding site was added through template switching, and the final cDNA carried a unique molecular identifier so that TCR cDNA molecules could be counted accurately. Specific primers in the conserved constant-segment region were used to synthesize first-strand cDNA for TCR alpha and beta chains. To control for contamination, every cDNA library carried two barcodes: a SMART-Mk sample barcode plus Illumina barcodes. TruSeq adapter sequences and Illumina sample barcodes were added in two successive PCR steps. The Illumina HiSeq platform was used with custom primers to sequence TCR alpha and beta cDNA libraries. Turning to the authors' computational methods: Raw reads were processed with MiGEC to extract unique molecular identifiers, and MiXCR was used to determine CDR3 positions. For each individual, recombination models were inferred using an EM algorithm with the repgenHMM and IGoR tools. Shared clonotypes were analyzed with the tcR package in R, and sharing was normalized by the product of cloneset sizes. Out-of-frame nonproductive sequences were analyzed to study raw recombination free of thymic and clonal selection effects. TCRdb reprocessing: public reads trimmed at Q25 with fastp, clones called with MiXCR, in-frame beta chains kept. Each CDR3 protein appears once, grouped with its most common genes and DNA. The V and J calls and clone size are TCRdb's, not the authors'. Counted in this sample were approximately 680,000 distinct CDR3 sequences; under 8.5% of them appeared once. The ten most abundant clones make up over 1.5% of the sample.

These sequences were also reported in another study, on yellow fever vaccine responses in identical twins. Drawing on the second study: The authors reported that the T cell response to vaccination in identical twins appeared partly convergent and partly personalized. The study precisely tracked vaccine-responding T cell clones in identical twins.

The sequenced sample consisted of PBMCs. This receptor was taken from a woman aged 18-30 years in good health.

The sequenced DNA: TGTGCCACCAGTGATGCGGGGGCCAACGTCCTGACTTTC. This codes for CATSDAGANVLTF. The chain employs TRBV24-1 and TRBJ2-6; the D gene cannot be named for sure. According to the germline V gene, CDR1 reads KGHDR and CDR2 reads SFDVKD. The CDR3 spans 13 residues, from the cysteine through the phenylalanine. Here the CDR3 DNA is all that survives: 39 bases in frame from base 1. V sheds 3 bases and J sheds 4 bases, leaving 3 bases between their ends.